A selection of T cell receptor beta chains follows, all from one sample in a study of human T cells and chemical hapten exposure. TCRdb reprocessed the RACE reads with MiXCR, giving one entry per CDR3 protein. Among approximately 260,000 distinct CDR3 sequences listed, 7% to 10% were seen once. The source material was whole blood, sampled in connection with sensitization to the hapten diphenylcyclopropenone (DPC). These receptors came from a woman aged 40 to 50 with alopecia areata. Some clones in this sample may be carry-over from other donors' samples. Both conserved end residues are part of each CDR3. The D gene is left open where the match is weak. Some rows have no size entry. The others give once, few or many, or a class for an expanded clone.

cdr3_nt,cdr3_aa,clone_size,d_call,v_call,j_call
TGCGCCAGCAGCCAAAGCACAGGGGCGCTCACCAAAAACATTCAGTACTTC,CASSQSTGALTKNIQYF,many,TRBD1,TRBV4-1,TRBJ2-4
TGTGCCAGCAGCCTGAGGACAGGGCAAGGCGGCTACACCTTC,CASSLRTGQGGYTF,-,TRBD1,TRBV6-5,TRBJ1-2
TGTGCCAGCAGTTTCTTGGCCGGGGTTGACACCGGGGAGCTGTTTTTT,CASSFLAGVDTGELFF,-,-,TRBV27,TRBJ2-2
TGCAGCGTCGAAGGACAGGGGTCAGCTTACGAGCAGTACTTC,CSVEGQGSAYEQYF,many,TRBD1,TRBV29-1,TRBJ2-7
TGTGCCAGCAGCTTGAGTTCGGCTAGTGGACAAGATACGCAGTATTTT,CASSLSSASGQDTQYF,few,-,TRBV7-2,TRBJ2-3
TGTGCCAGCAGCCGAGCGGGAGTAAGGTCTTACGAGCAGTACTTC,CASSRAGVRSYEQYF,few,TRBD2,TRBV13,TRBJ2-7
TGTGCCAGCAGCTCGACAGGGGGCGTCGCGGGAGCTAGCACAGATACGCAGTATTTT,CASSSTGGVAGASTDTQYF,-,TRBD1,TRBV7-8,TRBJ2-3
TGTGCCAGCAGCTCGGGACTAGCGGGAGGGGTGGCGGAGACCCAGTACTTC,CASSSGLAGGVAETQYF,few,TRBD2,TRBV7-2,TRBJ2-5
TGTGCCAGCAGTATACTTCCCGCGACGTCGTCTCACAATCAGCCCCAGCATTTT,CASSILPATSSHNQPQHF,-,-,TRBV28,TRBJ1-5
TGTGCCAGCAGCTTGGCGGCGGGGGTAGCCAAAAACATTCAGTACTTC,CASSLAAGVAKNIQYF,-,TRBD2,TRBV5-5,TRBJ2-4
TGTGCCAGCCAACCGGGACAGGGGCGGTACGAGCAGTACTTC,CASQPGQGRYEQYF,few,TRBD1,TRBV2,TRBJ2-7
TGTGCCAGCAGCCCTTGGCACACCTTC,CASSPWHTF,-,-,TRBV11-3,TRBJ1-2
TGTGCCAGCAGCTCCGGGACAGGAGACGAGCAGTACTTC,CASSSGTGDEQYF,many,TRBD1,TRBV12-3/TRBV12-4,TRBJ2-7
TGCGCCAGCAGCTTGGGGCCCCCTCAGGGTAGCGGGAGGGCCTACGAGCAGTACTTC,CASSLGPPQGSGRAYEQYF,-,TRBD2,TRBV5-1,TRBJ2-7
TGTGCCAGCACTACGACTCCGGGAACAGATACGCAGTATTTT,CASTTTPGTDTQYF,-,-,TRBV2,TRBJ2-3
TGCGCCAGCAGCCGCCGCGGGACCGCTAACTCTGGGGCCAACGTCCTGACTTTC,CASSRRGTANSGANVLTF,many,-,TRBV4-3,TRBJ2-6
TGTGCCAGCATCCGACAGGGCACAGATACGCAGTATTTT,CASIRQGTDTQYF,many,-,TRBV6-5,TRBJ2-3
TGTGCCAGCACCCAAGCTCAGGGGGGCCAAGCTTTCTTT,CASTQAQGGQAFF,-,TRBD1,TRBV6-2/TRBV6-3,TRBJ1-1
TGTGCCAGCAGCCAAGAGGGCCGGGGCTCGAGCAATCAGCCCCAGCATTTT,CASSQEGRGSSNQPQHF,few,-,TRBV4-2,TRBJ1-5
TGTGCCAGCAACAGGGCCAGCTCCTACAATGAGCAGTTCTTC,CASNRASSYNEQFF,few,-,TRBV28,TRBJ2-1
TGTGCCAGCAGATCTAAGGGAAGGTCCAAAAAACTGTTTTTT,CASRSKGRSKKLFF,-,-,TRBV13,TRBJ1-4
TGCGCCAGCAGCTTGGCGGCTAGCGATGAGCAGTTCTTC,CASSLAASDEQFF,few,-,TRBV5-1,TRBJ2-1
TGTGCCACCAGTGCGATGGACAGGGTCCGGGATGAGCAGTTCTTC,CATSAMDRVRDEQFF,-,TRBD1,TRBV24-1,TRBJ2-1
TGTGCCAGCGGCCGACAGGGGGCCATCATGAACACTGAAGCTTTCTTT,CASGRQGAIMNTEAFF,-,TRBD1,TRBV27,TRBJ1-1
TGCAGCGTTGAAAGGGCAGGGGCCAACCTTAGGGATACGCAGTATTTT,CSVERAGANLRDTQYF,few,-,TRBV29-1,TRBJ2-3
TGTGCCAGCAGCTGGAATGGACGGGGCTATGGCTACACCTTC,CASSWNGRGYGYTF,-,-,TRBV7-2,TRBJ1-2
TGCGCCAGCACCGGCGTTTCGGCGGAGCGGGGTACGCAGTATTTT,CASTGVSAERGTQYF,-,TRBD2,TRBV5-1,TRBJ2-3
TGTGCCAGCAGTAGTCCGGGACAGAGGAACACCGGGGAGCTGTTTTTT,CASSSPGQRNTGELFF,few,TRBD1,TRBV5-4,TRBJ2-2
TGCAGTGCTAGAATTCTGGGGGGAGCTTCAGATACGCAGTATTTT,CSARILGGASDTQYF,few,-,TRBV20-1,TRBJ2-3
TGTGCCAGCAGTAAGGACAGGGCGGTATATGAAAAACTGTTTTTT,CASSKDRAVYEKLFF,-,TRBD1,TRBV6-5,TRBJ1-4
TGTGCCAGCAGTTACAGGTCGGCAGGAAGAGCCAAAAACATTCAGTACTTC,CASSYRSAGRAKNIQYF,few,-,TRBV6-2/TRBV6-3,TRBJ2-4
TGCAGTGCTAGAGATCCGGGGGGGAATGAAAAACTGTTTTTT,CSARDPGGNEKLFF,-,-,TRBV20-1,TRBJ1-4
TGTGCCAGCTCACGAGACTTCTACAATGAGCAGTTCTTC,CASSRDFYNEQFF,few,-,TRBV6-2/TRBV6-3,TRBJ2-1
TGTGCCAGCAGCACGGACTGGAACACCGGGGAGCTGTTTTTT,CASSTDWNTGELFF,-,-,TRBV14,TRBJ2-2
TGTGCCAGCAGCAAAGGAGGGACAGCCCCCTACGAGCAGTACTTC,CASSKGGTAPYEQYF,many,-,TRBV21-1,TRBJ2-7
TGTGCCAGCAGCTTCTTAGGACTAGCGGGAGCTGAGCAGTACTTC,CASSFLGLAGAEQYF,few,TRBD2,TRBV7-8,TRBJ2-7
TGTGCCAGCAGCTTAGCTCGGCCACCTTTTGCCTACGAGCAGTACTTC,CASSLARPPFAYEQYF,many,-,TRBV7-9,TRBJ2-7
TGCGCCAGCAGCTTGGCTGGGCGGGAACCCGAAAAACTGTTTTTT,CASSLAGREPEKLFF,-,-,TRBV5-1,TRBJ1-4
TGTGCCAGCAGCTTGGTGACGACTAGCTACGAGCAGTACTTC,CASSLVTTSYEQYF,-,-,TRBV5-5,TRBJ2-7
TGTGCCAGCAGTGATCAGACAGGGGGGTCTCAGCCCCAGCATTTT,CASSDQTGGSQPQHF,few,TRBD1,TRBV27,TRBJ1-5
TGTGCCAGCAGCCCCCGACAGGGCTGGGAAAAACTGTTTTTT,CASSPRQGWEKLFF,-,TRBD1,TRBV12-3/TRBV12-4,TRBJ1-4
TGTGCCAGCAGCCAGGAGGGACTCGTGAATTCACCCCTCCACTTT,CASSQEGLVNSPLHF,many,-,TRBV3-1,TRBJ1-6
TGTGCCAGCAGCCAAGACGGGAGGACGAATGAGCAGTTCTTC,CASSQDGRTNEQFF,-,TRBD2,TRBV3-1,TRBJ2-1
TGTGCCAGCAGTTCGGGGGGGAGTAAAGATACGCAGTATTTT,CASSSGGSKDTQYF,few,TRBD2,TRBV28,TRBJ2-3
TGTGCCAGCGGCAAAGCACAGGGTCTCGGCACCGGGGAGCTGTTTTTT,CASGKAQGLGTGELFF,many,-,TRBV9,TRBJ2-2
TGTGCCAGCAGCTTGCAGACAGGGGCCTCCAACGGGCAGTACTTC,CASSLQTGASNGQYF,few,TRBD1,TRBV5-4,TRBJ2-7
TGCAGCGCACACGGGGGGCACTACTATGGCTACACCTTC,CSAHGGHYYGYTF,few,-,TRBV29-1,TRBJ1-2
TGTGCCAGTACAGCCTTAGCGGGTTTGTACAATGAGCAGTTCTTC,CASTALAGLYNEQFF,-,TRBD2,TRBV7-6,TRBJ2-1
TGTGCCACCAGCAGAGATCTGGGTTATGAGCAGTTCTTC,CATSRDLGYEQFF,few,-,TRBV15,TRBJ2-1
TGTGCCAGCAGTCCCCGGGGAGGTACCTTATTGACTTTC,CASSPRGGTLLTF,-,-,TRBV2,TRBJ2-6
TGTGCCAGCAGTTCTACCGGGACAGGGAGAGAGACCCAGTACTTC,CASSSTGTGRETQYF,-,TRBD1,TRBV12-3/TRBV12-4,TRBJ2-5
TGTGCCAGCAGTTACTCCGTTAAGGAGACCCAGTACTTC,CASSYSVKETQYF,-,-,TRBV27,TRBJ2-5
TGTGCCAGCAGTTACGGGGCAGGGGGTAGCAATCAGCCCCAGCATTTT,CASSYGAGGSNQPQHF,few,TRBD1,TRBV6-2/TRBV6-3,TRBJ1-5
TGCAGCGTTGATTCGGGAGGGCCCCAAGATACGCAGTATTTT,CSVDSGGPQDTQYF,-,TRBD2,TRBV29-1,TRBJ2-3
TGTGCCATCAGTGAGTCGACAGGGGTAGGTTCACCCCTCCACTTT,CAISESTGVGSPLHF,many,TRBD1,TRBV10-3,TRBJ1-6
TGTGCCAGCAGCCTAATTCAGGGGATGAACACTGAAGCTTTCTTT,CASSLIQGMNTEAFF,many,-,TRBV14,TRBJ1-1
TGTGCCAGCAGTGAAGACCCCTACGAGCAGTACTTC,CASSEDPYEQYF,-,-,TRBV6-1,TRBJ2-7
TGTGCCAGCAGCCCAGGGCGGACAGGGGAAGAGACCCAGTACTTC,CASSPGRTGEETQYF,-,TRBD1,TRBV11-3,TRBJ2-5
TGTGCCAGCAGCCCCCGCCTCCGAAGTCACGAGCAGTACTTC,CASSPRLRSHEQYF,-,-,TRBV7-8,TRBJ2-7